Below, one T cell receptor beta chain is given with its context. The antigen remains unidentified. There are 15 residues in the CDR3. V shed 5 bases and J 6 bases; nucleotides not matched to a gene: 8. Included in the TCR beta cDNA libraries were unique molecular identifiers. T cells numbering roughly 0.9 to 10 million yielded cDNA molecules that totaled roughly 500,000. TCRdb reprocessed the PCR reads with MiXCR, giving one entry per CDR3 protein. This sample carries fewer than 900,000 distinct CDR3 sequences, just over 45% of them seen once, and the ten largest clones take approximately 5%. This entry is derived from a study of post-analysis software for immune sequencing data. Whole-study context: Some patients lacked subtype; others had relapsing-remitting, secondary progressive or progressive-relapsing disease.

Broader study findings: Patients with multiple sclerosis recorded significantly lower normalized Chao1 diversity than controls, the study found. F-measure co-clustering was strong for batch-matched samples. Controls had lower frequencies than patients of roughly five TRBV segments, which included TRBV5-6, TRBV5-1 and TRBV20-1.

Sequencing was done on a sample of blood. The chain is built from TRBV12-3 or TRBV12-4 and TRBJ2-1; 9 bases fit TRBD2. The TCR originated in a girl aged 5-17 years with multiple sclerosis. The CDR3 loop reads CASSASGRRGNEQFF. In DNA form, the CDR3 reads TGTGCCAGCAGTGCGAGCGGGAGGAGGGGCAATGAGCAGTTCTTC.